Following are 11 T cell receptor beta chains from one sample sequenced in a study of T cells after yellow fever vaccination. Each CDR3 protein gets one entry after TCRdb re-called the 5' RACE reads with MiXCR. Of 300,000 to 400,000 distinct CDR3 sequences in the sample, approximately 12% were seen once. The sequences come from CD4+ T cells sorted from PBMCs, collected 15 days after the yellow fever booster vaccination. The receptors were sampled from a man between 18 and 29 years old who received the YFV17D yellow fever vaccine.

The CDR3, as DNA: TGTGCCACCAGCAGCGGTCAATTTAACTATGGCTACACCTTC. Its translation: CATSSGQFNYGYTF. The J gene is TRBJ1-2, the V gene TRBV15; no reliable D call. The CDR3 extends over 14 amino acids. CDR1 is LNHNV and CDR2 is YYDKDF in the germline V gene (reference sequence). The germline V and J ends were trimmed by 3 bases and 1 base, with 9 bases remaining between them.

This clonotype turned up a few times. This CDR3 reads CASSASLADEQFF. The DNA for the CDR3 is TGTGCCAGCAGCGCCTCACTAGCGGATGAGCAGTTCTTC. This chain connects TRBV7-2 to TRBJ2-1, with 8 bases identical to TRBD2. CDR1 is SGHTA and CDR2 is FQGNSA in the germline V gene. V gave up 5 bases and J gave up 8 bases; unmatched junction bases: 5. The CDR3 has 13 residues.

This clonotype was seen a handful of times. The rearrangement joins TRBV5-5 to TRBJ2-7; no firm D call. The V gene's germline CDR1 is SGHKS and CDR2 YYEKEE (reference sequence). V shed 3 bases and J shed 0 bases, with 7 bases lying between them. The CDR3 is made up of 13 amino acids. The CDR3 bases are TGTGCCAGCAGCTCCATCAGCTCCTACGAGCAGTACTTC. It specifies CASSSISSYEQYF.

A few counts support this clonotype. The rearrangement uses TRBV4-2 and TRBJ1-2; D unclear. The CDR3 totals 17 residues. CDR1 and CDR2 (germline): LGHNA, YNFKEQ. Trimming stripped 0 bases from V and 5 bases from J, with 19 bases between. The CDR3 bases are TGTGCCAGCAGCCAAGAGGCCAAGGGCCCGGCCCAATATGGCTACACCTTC. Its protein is CASSQEAKGPAQYGYTF.

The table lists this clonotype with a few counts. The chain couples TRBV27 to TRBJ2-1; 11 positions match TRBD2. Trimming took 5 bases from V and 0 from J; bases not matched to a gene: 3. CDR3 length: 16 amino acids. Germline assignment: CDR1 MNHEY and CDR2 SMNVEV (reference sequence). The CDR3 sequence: CASSPSGGPSYNEQFF. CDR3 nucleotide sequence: TGTGCCAGCAGTCCTAGCGGGGGGCCCTCCTACAATGAGCAGTTCTTC.

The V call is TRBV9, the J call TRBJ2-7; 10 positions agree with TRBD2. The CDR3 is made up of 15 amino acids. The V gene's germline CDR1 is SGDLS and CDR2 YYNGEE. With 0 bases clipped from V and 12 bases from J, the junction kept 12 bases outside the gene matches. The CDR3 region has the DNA TGTGCCAGCAGCGTAGGTGGACTAGCGGAAGCCCCGCTGTACTTC. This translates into CASSVGGLAEAPLYF.

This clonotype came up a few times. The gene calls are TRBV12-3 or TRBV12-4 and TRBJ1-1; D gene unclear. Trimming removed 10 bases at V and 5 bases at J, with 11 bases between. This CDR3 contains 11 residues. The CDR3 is CAIAGFTEAFF. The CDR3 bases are TGTGCCATAGCGGGGTTTACTGAAGCTTTCTTT.

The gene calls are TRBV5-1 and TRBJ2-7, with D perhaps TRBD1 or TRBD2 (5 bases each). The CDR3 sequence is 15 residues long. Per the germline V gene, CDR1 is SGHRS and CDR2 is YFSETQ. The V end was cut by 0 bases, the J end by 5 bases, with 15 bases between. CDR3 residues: CASSLGDGAGNEQYV. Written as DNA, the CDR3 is TGCGCCAGCAGCTTGGGGGACGGAGCCGGAAACGAGCAGTACGTC.

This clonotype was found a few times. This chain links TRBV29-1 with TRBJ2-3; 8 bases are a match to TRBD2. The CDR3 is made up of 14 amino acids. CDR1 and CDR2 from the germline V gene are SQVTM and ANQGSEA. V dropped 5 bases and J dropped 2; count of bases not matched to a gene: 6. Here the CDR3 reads CSVPSGGYTDTQYF. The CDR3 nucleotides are TGCAGCGTTCCAAGCGGGGGATACACAGATACGCAGTATTTT.

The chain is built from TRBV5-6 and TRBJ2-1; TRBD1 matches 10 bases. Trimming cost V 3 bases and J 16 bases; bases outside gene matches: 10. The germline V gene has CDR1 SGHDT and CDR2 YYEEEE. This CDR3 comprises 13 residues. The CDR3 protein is CASSSNRQGAPFF. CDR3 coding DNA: TGTGCCAGCAGCTCGAACCGACAGGGGGCCCCATTCTTC.

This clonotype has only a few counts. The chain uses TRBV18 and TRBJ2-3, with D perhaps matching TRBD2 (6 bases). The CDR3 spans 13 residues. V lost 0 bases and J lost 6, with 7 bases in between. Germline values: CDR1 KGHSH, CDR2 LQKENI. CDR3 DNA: TGTGCCAGCTCACCACCGGGGAGGGATACGCAGTATTTT. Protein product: CASSPPGRDTQYF.